This TCR beta chain was observed in a study of cytomegalovirus exposure and HLA in healthy donors. Findings and limits, study-wide: As confirmed in vitro, a few CMV-associated chains were specific for CMV antigens. Overall, about 160 TCR beta chains were annotated as cytomegalovirus-associated. The TCR clusters that emerged in the first cohort tended, a later analysis found, to co-occur in the 120 or so validation repertoires.

Germline loops: CDR1 SNHLY, CDR2 FYNNEI. The CDR3 is 13 amino acids. Between the trimmed V and J ends, which lost 8 bases and 3 bases, there was a span of 13 bases. Libraries were prepared by immunoSEQ multiplex PCR; TCRdb keeps only in-frame clonotypes and omits some of them. The table lists 330,000 or so clones, roughly 89% of them singletons, with over 0.8% in the top ten. On this clone itself: Its antigen is as yet unknown.

The sample was PBMCs. The V call is TRBV2, the J call TRBJ1-1; D is uncertain. This clonotype was sampled from a woman aged 18-29 years in good health and CMV-seronegative. In DNA, the CDR3 is TGTGCCAGCGGGAGTAGCGGAGACACTGAAGCTTTCTTT. Translation gives CASGSSGDTEAFF.